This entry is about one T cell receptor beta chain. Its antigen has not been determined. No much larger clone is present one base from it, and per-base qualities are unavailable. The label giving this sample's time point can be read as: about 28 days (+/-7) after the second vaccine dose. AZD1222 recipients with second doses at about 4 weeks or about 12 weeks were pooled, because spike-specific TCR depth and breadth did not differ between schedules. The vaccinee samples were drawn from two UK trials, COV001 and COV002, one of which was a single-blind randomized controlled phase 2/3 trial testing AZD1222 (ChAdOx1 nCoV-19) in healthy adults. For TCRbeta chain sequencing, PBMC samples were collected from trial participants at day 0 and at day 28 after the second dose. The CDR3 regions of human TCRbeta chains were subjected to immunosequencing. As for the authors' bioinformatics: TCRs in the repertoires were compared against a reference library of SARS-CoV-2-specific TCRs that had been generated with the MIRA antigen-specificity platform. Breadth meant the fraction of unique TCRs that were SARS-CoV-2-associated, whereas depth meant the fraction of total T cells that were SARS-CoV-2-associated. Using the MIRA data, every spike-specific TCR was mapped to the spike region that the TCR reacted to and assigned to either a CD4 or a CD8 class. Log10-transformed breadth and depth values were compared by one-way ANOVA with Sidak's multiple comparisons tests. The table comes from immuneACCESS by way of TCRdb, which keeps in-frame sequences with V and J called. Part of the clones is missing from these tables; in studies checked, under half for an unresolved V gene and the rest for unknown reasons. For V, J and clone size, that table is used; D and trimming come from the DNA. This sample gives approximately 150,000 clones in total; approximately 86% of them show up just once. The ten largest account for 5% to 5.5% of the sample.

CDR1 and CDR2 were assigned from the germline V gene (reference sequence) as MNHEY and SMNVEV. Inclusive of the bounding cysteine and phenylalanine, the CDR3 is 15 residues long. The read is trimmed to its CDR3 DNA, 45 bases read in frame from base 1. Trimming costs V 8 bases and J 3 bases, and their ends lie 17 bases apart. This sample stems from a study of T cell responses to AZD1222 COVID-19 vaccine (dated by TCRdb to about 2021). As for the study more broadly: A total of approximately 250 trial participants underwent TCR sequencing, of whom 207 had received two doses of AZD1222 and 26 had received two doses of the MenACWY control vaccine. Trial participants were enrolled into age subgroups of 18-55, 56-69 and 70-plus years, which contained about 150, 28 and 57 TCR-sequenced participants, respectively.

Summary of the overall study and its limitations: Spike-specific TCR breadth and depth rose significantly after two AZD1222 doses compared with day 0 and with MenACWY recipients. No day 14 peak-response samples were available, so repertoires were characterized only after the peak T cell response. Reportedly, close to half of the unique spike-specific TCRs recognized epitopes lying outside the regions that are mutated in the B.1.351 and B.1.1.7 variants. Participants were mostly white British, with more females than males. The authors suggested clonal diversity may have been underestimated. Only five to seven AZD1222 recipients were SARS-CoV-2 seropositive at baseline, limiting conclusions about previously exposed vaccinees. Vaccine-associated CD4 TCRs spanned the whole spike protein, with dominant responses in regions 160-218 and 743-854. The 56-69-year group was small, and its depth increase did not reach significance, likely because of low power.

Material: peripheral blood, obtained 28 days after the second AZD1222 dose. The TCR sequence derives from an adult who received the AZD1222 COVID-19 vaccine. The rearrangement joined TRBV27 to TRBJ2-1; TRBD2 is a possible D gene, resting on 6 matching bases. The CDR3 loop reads CASYPALGGYNEQFF. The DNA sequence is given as TGTGCCAGCTATCCCGCGTTGGGGGGCTACAATGAGCAGTTCTTC.